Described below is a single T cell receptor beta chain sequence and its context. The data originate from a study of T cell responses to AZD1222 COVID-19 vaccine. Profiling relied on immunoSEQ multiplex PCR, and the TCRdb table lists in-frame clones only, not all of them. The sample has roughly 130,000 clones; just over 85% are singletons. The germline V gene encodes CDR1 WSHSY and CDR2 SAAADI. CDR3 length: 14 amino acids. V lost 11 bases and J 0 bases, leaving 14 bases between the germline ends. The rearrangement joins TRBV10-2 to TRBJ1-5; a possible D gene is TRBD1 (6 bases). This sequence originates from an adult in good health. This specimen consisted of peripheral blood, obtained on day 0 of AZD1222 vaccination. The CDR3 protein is CACNGGGSNQPQHF. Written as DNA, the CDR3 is TGCGCCTGCAACGGAGGGGGTAGCAATCAGCCCCAGCATTTT.